What follows are 11 T cell receptor beta chains derived from one specimen sequenced in a study of T cell clones after liver transplantation. Sequencing was performed with immunoSEQ multiplex PCR; in TCRdb, only in-frame clones are kept and a portion is missing. The sample lists some 75,000 clones, about 80% seen once, with about 0.6% in the top ten. The material was CD4+ T cells from blood, obtained before liver transplant. Receptors originate from a human donor who received a liver transplant.

The rearrangement links TRBV11-2 to TRBJ2-3; TRBD2 agrees at 10 bases. Germline V CDR1 and CDR2: SGHAT, FQNNGV. After removal of 0 bases from V and 5 bases from J, the junction contained 14 bases not matched to a gene. The CDR3 has 19 amino acids. The CDR3 protein is CASSLDPSSGRAGGDTQYF. DNA for the CDR3: TGTGCCAGCAGCTTAGACCCCTCGAGCGGGAGGGCGGGTGGAGATACGCAGTATTTT.

This clone was seen only a few times. The chain uses TRBV28 and TRBJ1-4; 10 bases line up with TRBD1. Germline CDR1 is MDHEN and CDR2 is SYDVKM. J lost 7 bases, V lost 7 bases, and 6 bases had no gene match. The CDR3 contains 14 residues. CDR3 protein: CASNRQGAVEKLFF. CDR3 nucleotide sequence: TGTGCCAGCAACAGACAGGGGGCGGTTGAAAAACTGTTTTTT. The full variable domain, its missing parts supplied by reference TRBV28 and TRBJ1-4, is DVKVTQSSRYLVKRTGEKVFLECVQDMDHENMFWYRQDPGLGLRLIYFSYDVKMKEKGDIPEGYSVSREKKERFSLILESASTNQTSMYLCASNRQGAVEKLFFGSGTQLSVL.

The chain links TRBV4-3 to TRBJ2-1, with D hard to call. Trimming shortened V by 0 bases and J by 9 bases, and 9 bases separated the two germline ends. CDR3 length: 13 amino acids. Germline V gene data show CDR1 as LGHNA and CDR2 as YSLEER. DNA of the CDR3: TGCGCCAGCAGCCAAGACTATAGCACTGAGCAGTTCTTC. Its protein product is CASSQDYSTEQFF.

This clone was detected only once. The rearrangement links TRBV30 to TRBJ2-5, with 9 bases lining up with TRBD2. Germline CDR1 is GTSNPN and CDR2 is SVGIG (reference sequence). This CDR3 comprises 14 residues. Losses at the gene ends were 6 bases for V and 4 bases for J; bases not matched to a gene: 9. CDR3 sequence: CACRIAGEGETQYF. The CDR3 DNA is TGTGCCTGTAGAATAGCGGGAGAGGGAGAGACCCAGTACTTC.

V is TRBV11-2 and J is TRBJ1-1, with D maybe TRBD1 (6 bases). Per the germline V gene, CDR1 is SGHAT and CDR2 is FQNNGV. Trimming removed 2 bases at V and 3 bases at J, with 7 bases between. This CDR3 region has 13 residues. DNA of the CDR3: TGTGCCAGCAGCTTATACAGGGACACTGAAGCTTTCTTT. Amino acid sequence: CASSLYRDTEAFF.

V gene TRBV9 combines with J gene TRBJ1-2; TRBD1 agrees at 8 bases. The germline gives CDR1 SGDLS, CDR2 YYNGEE. The V gene end was trimmed by 4 bases and the J gene end by 0 bases; junction bases not matched to a gene: 14. The CDR3 length is 18 residues. The CDR3 reads CASSPRGTGEFTNYGYTF. The CDR3, as DNA: TGTGCCAGCAGCCCGAGGGGGACAGGAGAATTTACTAACTATGGCTACACCTTC.

The chain has TRBV19 and TRBJ1-5, with 7 bases lining up with TRBD1. Germline-derived CDR1 and CDR2 are LNHDA and SQIVND (reference sequence). After removal of 5 bases from V and 4 bases from J, the junction contained 14 bases not matched to a gene. This CDR3 comprises 17 residues. CDR3 in amino acids: CASSPKKSRGANQPQHF. The CDR3 DNA reads TGTGCCAGTAGTCCAAAGAAAAGCAGGGGGGCAAATCAGCCCCAGCATTTT.

This clone was counted only a few times. The chain couples TRBV28 to TRBJ2-7, with D perhaps TRBD1 (6 bases). Trimming took 3 bases from V and 1 from J, leaving 10 bases between them. The CDR3 has 14 amino acids. The germline gives CDR1 MDHEN, CDR2 SYDVKM. The CDR3 DNA is TGTGCCAGCAGTTTTGGGACATCGTCCTACGAGCAGTACTTC. Translation gives CASSFGTSSYEQYF.

This clone has only a few counts. J is TRBJ2-7 and V is TRBV5-1; 7 nucleotides agree with TRBD1. The CDR3 has 17 amino acids. V was pared by 0 bases and J by 0 bases, with 9 bases of the junction left unmatched. The V gene's germline CDR1 is SGHRS and CDR2 YFSETQ. CDR3 in DNA: TGCGCCAGCAGCTTGGGGACAGGCCTTAGAAGCTCCTACGAGCAGTACTTC. Its protein product is CASSLGTGLRSSYEQYF.

The V and J genes are TRBV9 and TRBJ2-5, with TRBD2 identical over 7 bases. The ends lost 4 bases at V and 7 bases at J; junction bases unmatched: 7. Germline CDR1 reads SGDLS; CDR2 reads YYNGEE. This CDR3 has 13 amino acids. This CDR3 reads CASSRDYLGTQYF. The CDR3 DNA reads TGTGCCAGCAGCCGGGACTACCTGGGGACCCAGTACTTC.

The rearrangement links TRBV7-2 to TRBJ2-1; 10 positions agree with TRBD1. The CDR3 totals 16 residues. Trimming took 5 bases from V and 4 from J; bases not matched to a gene: 8. From germline, CDR1 is SGHTA and CDR2 FQGNSA. CDR3 loop: CASSPGQGISYNEQFF. For the CDR3, the DNA is TGTGCCAGCAGCCCGGGACAGGGGATCTCGTACAATGAGCAGTTCTTC.